The following is a T cell receptor beta chain sequence with its context. The sample belongs to a study of blood T cell repertoires in COVID-19. CDR1 is SGHDN and CDR2 is FVKESK in the germline V gene. CDR3 length: 15 residues. V lost 0 bases and J 0 bases, leaving 8 bases between the germline ends. The repertoire was sequenced with immunoSEQ multiplex PCR; TCRdb's copy has only in-frame clones and lacks some. The sample consists of over 110,000 clones, around 78% of them appearing once. This receptor was obtained from a woman aged 60-75 years with acute or convalescent COVID-19. Specimen: peripheral blood. V is TRBV14 and J is TRBJ1-2; no reliable D call. CDR3 loop: CASSQEAKANYGYTF. CDR3 sequence (DNA): TGTGCCAGCAGCCAAGAGGCAAAAGCTAACTATGGCTACACCTTC.